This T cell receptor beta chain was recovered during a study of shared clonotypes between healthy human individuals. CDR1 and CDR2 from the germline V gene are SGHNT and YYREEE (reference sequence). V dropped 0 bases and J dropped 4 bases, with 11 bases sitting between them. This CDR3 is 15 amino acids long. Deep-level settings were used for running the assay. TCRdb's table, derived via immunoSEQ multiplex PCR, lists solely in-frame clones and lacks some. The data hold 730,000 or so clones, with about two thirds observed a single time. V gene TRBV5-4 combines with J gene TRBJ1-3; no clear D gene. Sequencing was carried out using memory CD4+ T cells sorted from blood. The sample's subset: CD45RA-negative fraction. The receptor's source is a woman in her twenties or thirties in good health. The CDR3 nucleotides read TGTGCCAGCAGCTTGGGATCTGGAGCCGGAAACACCATATATTTT. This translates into CASSLGSGAGNTIYF.